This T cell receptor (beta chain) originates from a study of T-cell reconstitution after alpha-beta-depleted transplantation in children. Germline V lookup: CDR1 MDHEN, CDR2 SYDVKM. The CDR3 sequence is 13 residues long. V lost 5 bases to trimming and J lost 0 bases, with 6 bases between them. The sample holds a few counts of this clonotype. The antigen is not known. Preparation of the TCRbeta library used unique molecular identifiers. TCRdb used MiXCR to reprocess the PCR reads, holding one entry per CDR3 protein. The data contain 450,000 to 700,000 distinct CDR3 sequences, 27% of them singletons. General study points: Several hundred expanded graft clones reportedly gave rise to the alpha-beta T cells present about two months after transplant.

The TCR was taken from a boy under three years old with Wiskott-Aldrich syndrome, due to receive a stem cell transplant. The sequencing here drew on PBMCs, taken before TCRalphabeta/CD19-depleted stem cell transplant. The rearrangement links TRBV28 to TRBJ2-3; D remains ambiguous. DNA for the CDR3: TGTGCCAGCAGTAGCGATAGCACAGATACGCAGTATTTT. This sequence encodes CASSSDSTDTQYF.